Described below is a single T cell receptor beta chain sequence and its context. This specimen comes from a study of blood T cell repertoires in COVID-19. Across the whole study: Specimens from acute and convalescent COVID-19 originated in the United States, Italy and Spain. PBMCs, B-cell-depleted T cells, or T cells provided the cDNA or gDNA that made up the material.

Trimming took 0 bases from V and 4 from J, leaving 7 bases between them. Germline assignment: CDR1 SGHRS and CDR2 YFSETQ. This CDR3 is built from 13 residues. Generated by immunoSEQ multiplex PCR, the TCRdb table keeps only in-frame clones and is missing some. The table has approximately 34,000 clones, roughly 88% seen once. J is TRBJ1-1 and V is TRBV5-1; D remains unclear. Sequenced material: peripheral blood. This TCR derives from a human donor in a cohort sampled during active COVID-19. The CDR3 DNA is TGCGCCAGCAGCTTGGCCTTTAGCACTGAAGCTTTCTTT. This codes for CASSLAFSTEAFF.